This T cell receptor (beta chain) was recovered during a study of neurological immune-mediated disorders. The CDR3 length is 16 residues. J was trimmed by 3 bases and V by 5 bases; bases with no gene match: 11. In germline, CDR1 is SGHVS, CDR2 FQNEAQ. Each CDR3 protein gets one entry after TCRdb re-called the 5' RACE reads with MiXCR. This table has about 120,000 distinct CDR3 sequences, more than 2.5% appearing once. This clonotype was seen repeatedly, ten times or more. The gene calls are TRBV7-8 and TRBJ2-7; 9 bases map to TRBD1. The TCR was taken from a woman in her 30s with multiple sclerosis. The sample comprised PBMCs. The CDR3 is CASSQGTGNSFYEQYF. The DNA of the CDR3 is TGTGCCAGCAGCCAAGGGACAGGGAATTCTTTCTACGAGCAGTACTTC.